The T cell receptor beta chain described here comes from a study of Ad26.COV2.S vaccination and SARS-CoV-2 variants. The V gene lost 4 bases and the J gene lost 0 bases, with 13 bases spanning the gap. The CDR3 has 15 residues. Germline loops: CDR1 MGHRA, CDR2 YSYEKL. Generated by immunoSEQ multiplex PCR, the TCRdb table keeps only in-frame clones and is missing some. The sample consists of under 550,000 clones, more than 75% of them appearing once. To note about this clone: What it recognizes is unknown.

Study observations and caveats: The study found similar non-spike TCR breadth in vaccine and placebo recipients. Considerable breadth of spike-specific CD8+ and CD4+ T cell responses has reportedly been documented following vaccination.

Treatment denoted: roughly 19 received Ad26.COV2.S at low or high dose, single or two shots; about 5 received placebo; per-sample allocation not given. Sampling was done on day 63 after the first vaccine or placebo injection. The chain carries TRBV4-1 and TRBJ2-7; D gene unclear. The material sequenced was peripheral blood, taken in a trial of Ad26.COV2.S vaccine versus placebo. This receptor was identified in a person aged 18-60 years who received the Ad26.COV2.S COVID-19 vaccine or a placebo. DNA of the CDR3: TGCGCCAGCAGCCTAAAACAGAGTCCCTCCTACGAGCAGTACTTC. Protein: CASSLKQSPSYEQYF.